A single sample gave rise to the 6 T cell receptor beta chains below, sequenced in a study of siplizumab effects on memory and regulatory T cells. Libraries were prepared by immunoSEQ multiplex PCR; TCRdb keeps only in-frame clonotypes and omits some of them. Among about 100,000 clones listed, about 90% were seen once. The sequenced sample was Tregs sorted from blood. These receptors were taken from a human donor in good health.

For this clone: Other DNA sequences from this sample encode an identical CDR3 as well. The CDR3 reads CASSPGNVETQYF. The CDR3 region has the DNA TGTGCCAGCTCACCGGGAAATGTAGAGACCCAGTACTTC. This chain uses TRBV18 with TRBJ2-5; D is undetermined. The CDR3 length is 13 residues. Germline lookup yields CDR1 KGHSH and CDR2 LQKENI. The V end lost 3 bases, the J end lost 4 bases, and 9 bases lay between the germline ends. Looking up the rest from reference TRBV18 and TRBJ2-5 gives the full variable domain: NAGVMQNPRHLVRRRGQEARLRCSPMKGHSHVYWYRQLPEEGLKFMVYLQKENIIDESGMPKERFSAEFPKEGPSILRIQQVVRGDSAAYFCASSPGNVETQYFGPGTRLLVL.

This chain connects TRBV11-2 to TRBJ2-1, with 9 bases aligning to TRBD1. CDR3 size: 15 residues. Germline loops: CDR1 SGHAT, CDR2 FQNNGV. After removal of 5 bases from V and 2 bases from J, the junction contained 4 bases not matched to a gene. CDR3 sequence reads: CASSITGGPYNEQFF. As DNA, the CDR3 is TGTGCCAGCAGCATTACAGGGGGCCCCTACAATGAGCAGTTCTTC.

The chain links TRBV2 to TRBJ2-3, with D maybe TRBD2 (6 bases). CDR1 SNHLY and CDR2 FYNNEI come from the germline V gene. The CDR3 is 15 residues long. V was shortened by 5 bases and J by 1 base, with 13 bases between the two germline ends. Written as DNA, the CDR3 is TGTGCCAGCAGTCAGGAGGGGATAGGCACAGATACGCAGTATTTT. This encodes CASSQEGIGTDTQYF.

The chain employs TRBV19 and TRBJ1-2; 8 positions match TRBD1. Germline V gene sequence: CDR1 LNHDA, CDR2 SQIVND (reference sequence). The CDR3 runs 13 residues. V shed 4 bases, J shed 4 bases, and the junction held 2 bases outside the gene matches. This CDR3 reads CASSTGGFYGYTF. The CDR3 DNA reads TGTGCCAGTAGTACAGGGGGCTTCTATGGCTACACCTTC.

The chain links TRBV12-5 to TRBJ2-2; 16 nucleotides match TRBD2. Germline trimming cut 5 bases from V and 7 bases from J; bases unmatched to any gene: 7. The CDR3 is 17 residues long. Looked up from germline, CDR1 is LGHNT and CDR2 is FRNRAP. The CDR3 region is CASGPGLAGGQSGELFF. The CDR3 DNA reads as TGTGCTAGTGGTCCGGGACTAGCGGGAGGGCAGAGCGGGGAGCTGTTTTTT.

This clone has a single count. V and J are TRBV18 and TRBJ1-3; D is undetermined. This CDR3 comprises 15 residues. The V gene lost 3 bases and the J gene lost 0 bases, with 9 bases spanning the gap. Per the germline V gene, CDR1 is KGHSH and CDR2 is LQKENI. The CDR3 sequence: CASSPKRISGNTIYF. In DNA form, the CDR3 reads TGTGCCAGCTCACCTAAGAGAATCTCTGGAAACACCATATATTTT.